This T cell receptor beta chain was sequenced during a study of blood T cell repertoires in COVID-19. Study overall: Samples of COVID-19 (acute and convalescent) were obtained from the United States, Italy and Spain. T cells, B-cell-depleted T cells, or PBMCs supplied cDNA or gDNA.

This CDR3 region has 16 residues. Germline values: CDR1 WNHNN, CDR2 SYGVQD (reference sequence). V was clipped by 2 bases and J by 2 bases; unmatched bases: 8. Per the study methods: How many nucleated cells were present was estimated from reference gene primer amplification. This table comes from immunoSEQ multiplex PCR, and its TCRdb copy is limited to in-frame clones, with some not included. V and J calls and clone size are given by that table; D and trimming were obtained from the DNA. Of some 230,000 clones listed, roughly 88% are singletons. The V and J genes are TRBV10-1 and TRBJ2-5, with 7 bases fitting TRBD1. The sequence was collected from a man aged 25-45 years who had recovered from COVID-19. Sequenced material: peripheral blood. CDR3: CASSERGHAGQETQYF. For the CDR3, the DNA is TGCGCCAGCAGTGAGAGGGGGCATGCCGGGCAAGAGACCCAGTACTTC.